The 25 T cell receptor beta chains given below trace back to one sample, sequenced in a study of blood T cell repertoires in COVID-19. Assay used: immunoSEQ multiplex PCR; TCRdb lists only in-frame clones, some missing. The sample lists around 290,000 clones, roughly 91% seen once, with approximately 2% in the top ten. Specimen: PBMCs or T cells enriched from blood (not recorded which). These receptors were obtained from a woman aged 55-70 years in a cohort exposed to, infected with or recovered from COVID-19 (not recorded which).

This chain connects TRBV6-5 to TRBJ2-7; the D is unclear. The CDR3 length is 15 residues. From germline, CDR1 is MNHEY and CDR2 SVGAGI. Trimming took off 0 bases at V and 2 bases at J, with 11 bases between the two ends. CDR3 in amino acids: CASSYSNGGTYEQYF. CDR3 nucleotides: TGTGCCAGCAGTTACTCGAATGGCGGTACCTACGAGCAGTACTTC.

V usage is TRBV29-1 and J usage is TRBJ2-2; TRBD2 matches at 12 bases. The CDR3 sequence is 16 residues long. Looked up from germline, CDR1 is SQVTM and CDR2 is ANQGSEA. V gave up 4 bases and J gave up 4 bases; unmatched junction bases: 7. CDR3 sequence reads: CSVAETSGSVTGELFF. CDR3 nucleotides: TGCAGCGTTGCGGAGACTAGCGGGAGTGTCACCGGGGAGCTGTTTTTT.

This chain links TRBV11-2 with TRBJ2-3; 11 positions match TRBD2. V was clipped by 0 bases and J by 5 bases; unmatched bases: 7. Germline assignment: CDR1 SGHAT and CDR2 FQNNGV. The CDR3 covers 17 residues. CDR3 bases: TGTGCCAGCAGCTTAGATCGTCTAGCGGGAGGTGGAGATACGCAGTATTTT. Amino acids: CASSLDRLAGGGDTQYF.

This clone was detected only once. The rearrangement joins TRBV28 to TRBJ2-1, with 7 bases that match TRBD2. The trim removed 4 bases at V and 7 bases at J, leaving 16 bases unmatched. The germline gives CDR1 MDHEN, CDR2 SYDVKM. The CDR3 spans 17 residues. This CDR3 is CASSSPDQGAGWNEQFF. The CDR3, as DNA: TGTGCCAGCAGTTCACCCGACCAAGGAGCGGGATGGAATGAGCAGTTCTTC. Full variable domain (missing parts from reference TRBV28 and TRBJ2-1): DVKVTQSSRYLVKRTGEKVFLECVQDMDHENMFWYRQDPGLGLRLIYFSYDVKMKEKGDIPEGYSVSREKKERFSLILESASTNQTSMYLCASSSPDQGAGWNEQFFGPGTRLTVL.

Regarding this clone: The limits of the CDR3 on the DNA are not certain, so only TCRdb's listed CDR3 is given. The V and J genes are TRBV6-5 and TRBJ2-3; TRBD2 is the table's D call and was not checked against the DNA. Germline CDR1 and CDR2: MNHEY and SVGAGI. The CDR3 numbers 12 amino acids, ends counted. The CDR3: CASSSSGDTQYF.

This clone turned up a few times. This rearrangement joins TRBV11-2 to TRBJ2-1; 9 nucleotides align to TRBD2. Germline values: CDR1 SGHAT, CDR2 FQNNGV. This CDR3 spans 15 amino acids. After removal of 4 bases from V and 7 bases from J, the junction contained 8 bases not matched to a gene. The CDR3 DNA follows: TGTGCCAGCAGCTCCGATAGCGGGAGTAGGAATGAGCAGTTCTTC. Its protein product is CASSSDSGSRNEQFF.

The rearrangement links TRBV15 to TRBJ1-5; maybe TRBD1 (5 bases). V was trimmed by 1 base and J by 0 bases, leaving 22 bases between them. The CDR3 totals 20 residues. Germline V gives CDR1 LNHNV, CDR2 YYDKDF (reference sequence). CDR3 region: CATSRGLAQGIVVSNQPQHF. In DNA form, the CDR3 reads TGTGCCACCAGCAGAGGTTTGGCGCAGGGAATAGTAGTTAGCAATCAGCCCCAGCATTTT.

The chain links TRBV12-3 or TRBV12-4 to TRBJ1-1; maybe TRBD1 (6 bases). Trimming removed 7 bases at V and 4 bases at J, with 10 bases between. The CDR3 runs to 12 residues. The CDR3 coding sequence is TGTGCCAGCACAGGGGACGGCACTGAAGCTTTCTTT. It translates to CASTGDGTEAFF.

The chain is built from TRBV5-6 and TRBJ2-1; TRBD2 agrees at 15 bases. The CDR3 totals 18 residues. After removal of 4 bases from V and 0 bases from J, the junction contained 5 bases not matched to a gene. Germline V gene lookup returns CDR1 SGHDT and CDR2 YYEEEE. For the CDR3, the DNA is TGTGCCAGCAGCATGGGACTAGCGGGAGGCGTCTCCTACAATGAGCAGTTCTTC. Its translation: CASSMGLAGGVSYNEQFF.

The genes are TRBV5-4 and TRBJ1-2, with 8 bases aligning to TRBD1. The CDR3 length is 15 residues. Germline-derived CDR1 and CDR2 are SGHNT and YYREEE (reference sequence). J was trimmed by 0 bases and V by 4 bases; bases with no gene match: 5. The CDR3 is CASSLDRAPNYGYTF. The DNA of the CDR3 is TGTGCCAGCAGCCTGGACAGGGCCCCTAACTATGGCTACACCTTC.

The V call is TRBV19, the J call TRBJ1-1; 9 bases are a match to TRBD1. Trimming at V came to 5 bases and at J to 3 bases, leaving 4 bases not matched to a gene. The CDR3 runs to 14 residues. CDR1 LNHDA and CDR2 SQIVND come from the germline V gene (reference sequence). The CDR3: CASSHRGLDTEAFF. In DNA form, the CDR3 reads TGTGCCAGTAGTCACAGGGGGCTCGACACTGAAGCTTTCTTT.

This rearrangement joins TRBV21-1 to TRBJ1-2; the table's D call, TRBD1, has no DNA check behind it. TRBV21-1 is an annotated pseudogene. The CDR3 totals 17 residues. CDR3 sequence: CASSKKPRDRLSYGYTF. CDR3 bases: TGTGCCAGCAGCAAAAAACCGAGGGACAGACTTAGCTATGGCTACACCTTC.

This chain links TRBV6-5 with TRBJ2-7; TRBD1 matches 10 bases. The CDR3 runs to 16 residues. Looked up from germline, CDR1 is MNHEY and CDR2 is SVGAGI. The V gene end was trimmed by 2 bases and the J gene end by 2 bases; junction bases not matched to a gene: 6. The CDR3 nucleotides are TGTGCCAGCAGTTACGGGGGGACAGGGGCCCCCTACGAGCAGTACTTC. The encoded protein is CASSYGGTGAPYEQYF.

The chain links TRBV11-1 to TRBJ2-3, with 9 nucleotides matching TRBD2. The ends lost 6 bases at V and 4 bases at J; junction bases unmatched: 5. Per germline, CDR1 SGHAT and CDR2 FQDESV (reference sequence). This CDR3 has 14 residues. The CDR3 here is CASRSGLAADTQYF. The CDR3 DNA follows: TGTGCCAGCAGGTCGGGACTAGCAGCAGATACGCAGTATTTT. The full variable domain, in which reference TRBV11-1 and TRBJ2-3 provide the parts outside the CDR3, is EAEVAQSPRYKITEKSQAVAFWCDPISGHATLYWYRQILGQGPELLVQFQDESVVDDSQLPKDRFSAERLKGVDSTLKIQPAELGDSAMYLCASRSGLAADTQYFGPGTRLTVL.

This clone was seen a single time. The chain employs TRBV11-2 and TRBJ2-2, with 12 bases fitting TRBD2. This CDR3 has 16 amino acids. The J segment lost 4 bases and the V segment lost 5 bases, leaving 5 bases of the junction unmatched. The germline CDR1 and CDR2 sequences are SGHAT and FQNNGV. In DNA, the CDR3 is TGTGCCAGCAGCCCTAGCGGGAGGGCCCGCACCGGGGAGCTGTTTTTT. Amino acid sequence: CASSPSGRARTGELFF.

The chain uses TRBV5-1 and TRBJ2-3; TRBD2 agrees at 7 bases. Germline loops: CDR1 SGHRS, CDR2 YFSETQ. V lost 4 bases and J lost 7; bases outside the gene matches: 6. CDR3 length: 13 residues. CDR3 bases: TGCGCCAGCAGCCCGGGGACTACCAATACGCAGTATTTT. Amino acids: CASSPGTTNTQYF.

The genes are TRBV7-9 and TRBJ2-7, with D possibly being TRBD2 (6 bases). The ends were cut back, 1 base at V and 0 bases at J, with 7 bases in the middle. The CDR3 is 14 amino acids. Per germline, CDR1 SEHNR and CDR2 FQNEAQ (reference sequence). DNA of the CDR3: TGTGCCAGCAGCTTAGGCGGGGCCTCCTACGAGCAGTACTTC. Amino acids: CASSLGGASYEQYF.

Only a few counts were recorded for this clone. V is TRBV28 and J is TRBJ2-1, with TRBD2 as a possible D gene (6 bases). Germline CDR1 is MDHEN and CDR2 is SYDVKM. CDR3 size: 11 residues. The germline V and J ends were trimmed by 2 bases and 14 bases, with 10 bases remaining between them. The CDR3 loop reads CASSLRRGKFF. The CDR3 DNA is TGTGCCAGCAGTTTACGGCGGGGAAAGTTCTTC. The full variable domain, rest sourced from reference TRBV28 and TRBJ2-1, is DVKVTQSSRYLVKRTGEKVFLECVQDMDHENMFWYRQDPGLGLRLIYFSYDVKMKEKGDIPEGYSVSREKKERFSLILESASTNQTSMYLCASSLRRGKFFGPGTRLTVL.

The chain couples TRBV15 to TRBJ1-3; D perhaps matches TRBD1 (5 bases). Trimming cost V 3 bases and J 2 bases, with 8 bases left between them. CDR3 length: 14 amino acids. In germline, CDR1 is LNHNV, CDR2 YYDKDF (reference sequence). The CDR3 DNA follows: TGTGCCACCAGCAGGGGGGGAACTGGAAACACCATATATTTT. It translates to CATSRGGTGNTIYF.

The table lists this clone with a count of one. This sequence may be a read error, since a much larger clone differs from it by one base. The V gene is TRBV14, the J gene TRBJ2-7; 9 positions agree with TRBD2. The CDR3 sequence is 16 residues long. V shed 0 bases and J 5 bases; nucleotides not matched to a gene: 8. Germline V gives CDR1 SGHDN, CDR2 FVKESK. The CDR3 bases are TGTGCCAGCAGCCAAGATCCCCAGCGGGAGGCTCACGAGCAGTACTTC. It specifies CASSQDPQREAHEQYF.

The rearrangement uses TRBV6-2 or TRBV6-3 and TRBJ2-2; a weak D match, TRBD2 (6 bases). CDR1 and CDR2 (germline): MNHEY, SVGEGT. V was clipped by 5 bases and J by 2 bases, with 12 bases between them. The CDR3 has 15 amino acids. The CDR3 spells CASSRAGYNTGELFF. The CDR3 DNA sequence: TGTGCCAGCAGTAGGGCGGGATATAACACCGGGGAGCTGTTTTTT.

The chain has TRBV2 and TRBJ2-7; TRBD2 matches at 8 bases. Germline loops: CDR1 SNHLY, CDR2 FYNNEI. The CDR3 has 15 amino acids. Trimming at V came to 6 bases and at J to 0 bases, leaving 7 bases not matched to a gene. The CDR3 nucleotides are TGTGCCAGCAGCGATTTTCTAGCGGGCTCCTACGAGCAGTACTTC. Protein sequence: CASSDFLAGSYEQYF. Looking up the rest from reference TRBV2 and TRBJ2-7 gives the full variable domain: EPEVTQTPSHQVTQMGQEVILRCVPISNHLYFYWYRQILGQKVEFLVSFYNNEISEKSEIFDDQFSVERPDGSNFTLKIRSTKLEDSAMYFCASSDFLAGSYEQYFGPGTRLTVT.

The chain uses TRBV3-1 (or the pseudogene TRBV3-2) and TRBJ2-6; 7 bases align to TRBD1. V shed 3 bases and J 3 bases; nucleotides not matched to a gene: 8. Germline V gene sequence: CDR1 LGHDT, CDR2 YNNKEL (reference sequence). The CDR3 is 17 residues long. In DNA form, the CDR3 reads TGTGCCAGCAGCCAGCGTCAAGGGGGCCATGGGGCCAACGTCCTGACTTTC. It specifies CASSQRQGGHGANVLTF.

Written as DNA, the CDR3 is TGTGCCAGTAGTATAGTGAGTACGACAGCTAATCAGCCCCAGCATTTT. Translated: CASSIVSTTANQPQHF. J is TRBJ1-5 and V is TRBV19; the D gene is possibly TRBD1 (5 bases). V was cut by 1 base and J by 4 bases, with 14 bases left in between. Germline-derived CDR1 and CDR2 are LNHDA and SQIVND (reference sequence). The CDR3 has 16 amino acids.

This chain joins TRBV5-1 and TRBJ1-2; TRBD1 might be the D (6 bases). The germline V and J ends were trimmed by 0 bases and 4 bases, with 16 bases remaining between them. CDR3 length equals 16 residues. CDR1 and CDR2 (germline): SGHRS, YFSETQ. The DNA for the CDR3 is TGCGCCAGCAGCTTGGATCCCCAGGGGAAGAGCTATGGCTACACCTTC. Residues: CASSLDPQGKSYGYTF.